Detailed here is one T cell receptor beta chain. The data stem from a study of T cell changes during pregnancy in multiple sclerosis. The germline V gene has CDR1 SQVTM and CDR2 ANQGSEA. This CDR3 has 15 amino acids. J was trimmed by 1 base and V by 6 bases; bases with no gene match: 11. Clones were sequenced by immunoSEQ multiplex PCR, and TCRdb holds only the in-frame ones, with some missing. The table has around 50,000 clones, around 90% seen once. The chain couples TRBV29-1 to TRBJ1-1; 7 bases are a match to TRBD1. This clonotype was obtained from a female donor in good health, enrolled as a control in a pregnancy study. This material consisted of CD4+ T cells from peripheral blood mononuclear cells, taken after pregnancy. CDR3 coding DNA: TGCAGCGTGCCCGATGGGGGACAGCCGAACACTGAAGCTTTCTTT. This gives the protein CSVPDGGQPNTEAFF.